Presented here are 17 T cell receptor beta chains from one specimen sequenced in a study of T cell changes during pregnancy in multiple sclerosis. Assay used: immunoSEQ multiplex PCR; TCRdb lists only in-frame clones, some missing. The sample includes tens of thousands of clones, 91% of them seen just once. This specimen consisted of CD8+ T cells from peripheral blood mononuclear cells, obtained before pregnancy. Every receptor here comes from a female donor with multiple sclerosis, enrolled in a pregnancy study.

The V and J genes are TRBV6-6 and TRBJ2-2; D remains unclear. Germline V gene lookup returns CDR1 MNHNY and CDR2 SVGAGI (reference sequence). The V and J ends lost 7 bases and 7 bases respectively, with 16 bases between them. CDR3 length: 14 amino acids. The CDR3 coding sequence is TGTGCCAGCATCCAACGGGTGTATCACGGGGAGCTGTTTTTT. This encodes CASIQRVYHGELFF.

A word on this clone: This sample includes further DNA sequences coding for the same CDR3. The rearrangement links TRBV6-5 to TRBJ1-1; tentative D call: TRBD1 (5 bases). Germline-derived CDR1 and CDR2 are MNHEY and SVGAGI. The CDR3 runs to 13 residues. Between the trimmed V and J ends, which lost 6 bases and 1 base, there was a span of 9 bases. Here the CDR3 reads CASSLGQNTEAFF. The CDR3 DNA reads as TGTGCCAGCAGCCTAGGACAGAACACTGAAGCTTTCTTT.

The V gene is TRBV18, the J gene TRBJ2-7; possibly TRBD1 for D (6 bases). The CDR3 has 14 residues. With 2 bases removed from V and 2 bases from J, the gap between germline ends came to 10 bases. Germline V CDR1 and CDR2: KGHSH, LQKENI. The DNA for the CDR3 is TGTGCCAGCTCACCAGTCGCAGGGGCCTACGAGCAGTACTTC. Protein product: CASSPVAGAYEQYF.

The chain couples TRBV19 to TRBJ1-1, with D unresolved. The germline V and J ends were trimmed by 5 bases and 4 bases, with 14 bases remaining between them. Per the germline V gene, CDR1 is LNHDA and CDR2 is SQIVND (reference sequence). The CDR3 extends over 14 amino acids. CDR3 amino acids: CASSSFTSGTEAFF. CDR3 nucleotides: TGTGCCAGTAGTTCCTTCACTAGCGGCACTGAAGCTTTCTTT.

The gene calls are TRBV9 and TRBJ2-1; 7 bases are a match to TRBD2. J gave up 6 bases and V 0 bases, and 15 bases lay outside the gene matches. CDR1 is SGDLS and CDR2 is YYNGEE in the germline V gene. The CDR3 loop spans 18 amino acids. CDR3 amino acids: CASSVVSAGAGSGNEQFF. CDR3 bases: TGTGCCAGCAGCGTAGTCTCCGCTGGAGCGGGGTCGGGCAATGAGCAGTTCTTC.

The V gene is TRBV7-2, the J gene TRBJ2-5; 11 bases match TRBD1. Per germline, CDR1 SGHTA and CDR2 FQGNSA. The V segment lost 1 base and the J segment 5 bases; nucleotides outside the gene matches: 3. The CDR3 is made up of 15 amino acids. The CDR3 nucleotides read TGTGCCAGCAGCTTAGAAGGGACAGGGGGGGAGACCCAGTACTTC. Encoded protein: CASSLEGTGGETQYF.

The chain carries TRBV15 and TRBJ2-5, with D possibly TRBD2 on 6 matching bases. Germline V gene data show CDR1 as LNHNV and CDR2 as YYDKDF (reference sequence). The CDR3 is 13 amino acids. V dropped 2 bases and J dropped 4 bases, with 8 bases sitting between them. CDR3 nucleotides: TGTGCCACCAGCAGAACTAGCCGAGAGACCCAGTACTTC. It translates to CATSRTSRETQYF.

The chain links TRBV5-4 to TRBJ2-3; tentative D call: TRBD2 (6 bases). The V end lost 4 bases, the J end lost 2 bases, and 8 bases lay between the germline ends. Per germline, CDR1 SGHNT and CDR2 YYREEE (reference sequence). The CDR3 covers 13 residues. CDR3: CASSGGITDTQYF. CDR3 sequence (DNA): TGTGCCAGCAGCGGGGGGATCACAGATACGCAGTATTTT.

This rearrangement joins TRBV15 to TRBJ2-3, with D maybe TRBD1 (8 bases). Germline loops: CDR1 LNHNV, CDR2 YYDKDF (reference sequence). The CDR3 runs to 19 residues. V lost 8 bases, J lost 3 bases, and 30 bases lay in between. The CDR3 sequence: CATDRGGAGDPRTTDTQYF. The CDR3 DNA reads as TGTGCCACCGACAGGGGTGGGGCGGGGGACCCTCGAACGACAGATACGCAGTATTTT.

The DNA for the CDR3 is TGTGCCAGCAGCTTAGCGGGGGCCACGGGAGAGACCCAGTACTTC. Its translation is CASSLAGATGETQYF. This sequence joins TRBV5-6 and TRBJ2-5; TRBD2 agrees at 8 bases. The CDR3 is 15 residues long. The trim removed 2 bases at V and 4 bases at J, leaving 7 bases unmatched. Germline V gene sequence: CDR1 SGHDT, CDR2 YYEEEE.

The V call is TRBV2, the J call TRBJ2-7; D is perhaps TRBD2 (7 bases). Per germline, CDR1 SNHLY and CDR2 FYNNEI. The CDR3 runs 15 residues. Trimming shortened V by 1 base and J by 0 bases, and 10 bases separated the two germline ends. Here the CDR3 reads CASSEGAGASYEQYF. CDR3 in DNA: TGTGCCAGCAGTGAAGGGGCGGGGGCCTCCTACGAGCAGTACTTC.

The rearrangement links TRBV2 to TRBJ1-4, with TRBD1 identical over 8 bases. V lost 3 bases to trimming and J lost 7 bases; unmatched junction nucleotides: 7. The CDR3 contains 15 residues. The germline V gene has CDR1 SNHLY and CDR2 FYNNEI. The CDR3 sequence: CASSDPDRVGEKLFF. DNA for the CDR3: TGTGCCAGCAGTGACCCGGACAGGGTTGGTGAAAAACTGTTTTTT.

The chain couples TRBV4-2 to TRBJ2-7; D possibly corresponds to TRBD2 (5 bases). From germline, CDR1 is LGHNA and CDR2 YNFKEQ. CDR3 length equals 13 residues. Trimming stripped 0 bases from V and 4 bases from J, with 7 bases between. The CDR3 DNA sequence: TGTGCCAGCAGCCAAGAAGGGAGATACGAGCAGTACTTC. Translation gives CASSQEGRYEQYF.

The chain employs TRBV6-1 and TRBJ2-1, with 11 positions matching TRBD2. Trimming at V came to 0 bases and at J to 6 bases, leaving 4 bases not matched to a gene. CDR1 is MNHNS, CDR2 SASEGT, per germline. This CDR3 comprises 16 residues. This CDR3 is CASSEAIAGGPNEQFF. CDR3 DNA: TGTGCCAGCAGTGAAGCAATAGCGGGGGGGCCCAATGAGCAGTTCTTC.

This chain uses TRBV29-1 with TRBJ2-1, with unresolved D. Trimming left V 4 bases short and J 1 base short, with 8 bases between. The CDR3 covers 13 residues. Germline CDR1 and CDR2: SQVTM and ANQGSEA. CDR3: CSVAGLSYNEQFF. The CDR3 bases are TGCAGCGTTGCAGGTCTGTCCTACAATGAGCAGTTCTTC.

The V gene is TRBV9, the J gene TRBJ2-2; D unresolved. The CDR3 extends over 13 amino acids. The V end was cut by 4 bases, the J end by 0 bases, with 4 bases between. Per germline, CDR1 SGDLS and CDR2 YYNGEE. In DNA, the CDR3 is TGTGCCAGCAGCCCTCCGAACACCGGGGAGCTGTTTTTT. Amino acids: CASSPPNTGELFF.

J is TRBJ2-7 and V is TRBV27, with D perhaps matching TRBD2 (5 bases). Trimming cost V 5 bases and J 5 bases, with 16 bases left between them. The CDR3 is 14 amino acids. Germline lookup yields CDR1 MNHEY and CDR2 SMNVEV (reference sequence). The DNA for the CDR3 is TGTGCCAGCAGTCCTGTGGCTGGGAGTCACGAGCAGTACTTC. Translated, it gives CASSPVAGSHEQYF.